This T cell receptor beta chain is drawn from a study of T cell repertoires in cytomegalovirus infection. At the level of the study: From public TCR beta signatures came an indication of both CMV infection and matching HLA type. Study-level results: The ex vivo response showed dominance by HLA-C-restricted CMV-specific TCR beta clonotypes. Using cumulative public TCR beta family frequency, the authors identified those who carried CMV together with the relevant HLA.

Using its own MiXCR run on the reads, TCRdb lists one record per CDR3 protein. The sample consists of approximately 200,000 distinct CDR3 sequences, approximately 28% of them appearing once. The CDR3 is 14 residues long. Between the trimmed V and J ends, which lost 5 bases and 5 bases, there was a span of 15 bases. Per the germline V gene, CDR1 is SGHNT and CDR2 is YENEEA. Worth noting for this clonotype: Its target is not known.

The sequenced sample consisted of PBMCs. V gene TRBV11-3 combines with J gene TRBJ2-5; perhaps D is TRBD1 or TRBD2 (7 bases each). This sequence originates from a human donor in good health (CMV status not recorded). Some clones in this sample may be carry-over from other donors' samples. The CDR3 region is CASSDRAGGETQYF. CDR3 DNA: TGTGCCAGCAGCGACAGGGCCGGGGGGGAGACCCAGTACTTC.